These 24 T cell receptor beta chains were all obtained from the same sample, sequenced in a study of patients and donors after allogeneic stem cell transplantation. TCRdb fed the RT-PCR reads into MiXCR, producing one record per CDR3 protein. The sample records some 87,000 distinct CDR3 sequences, roughly 50% being singletons. Material for sequencing was blood, either unsorted or a sorted T cell fraction (not recorded which). These receptor sequences come from a human donor who was either an allogeneic HSCT recipient or a stem cell or donor lymphocyte infusion donor (not recorded which). It is not recorded whose cells these are; they may come from a transplant donor.

Concerning this clonotype itself: One end of the junction fails to match germline, which may point to a read error. This chain uses TRBV6-5 with TRBJ1-2; the D is unclear. Germline assignment: CDR1 MNHEY and CDR2 SVGAGI. The CDR3 has 14 residues. The CDR3 sequence: CACSPLYPNYGYTF. CDR3 nucleotide sequence: TGTGCCTGCAGTCCGCTCTATCCTAACTATGGCTACACCTTC.

The chain has TRBV28 and TRBJ2-1, with a weak D call TRBD2 (5 bases). Trimming cost V 6 bases and J 0 bases, with 15 bases left between them. CDR1 MDHEN and CDR2 SYDVKM come from the germline V gene. The CDR3 is 16 amino acids. CDR3 sequence: CASSSIGVSSYNEQFF. The DNA for the CDR3 is TGTGCCAGCAGCTCCATCGGGGTCAGCTCCTACAATGAGCAGTTCTTC.

The chain recombines TRBV7-2 with TRBJ2-3; 8 positions match TRBD2. This CDR3 has 15 amino acids. The V gene end was trimmed by 3 bases and the J gene end by 3 bases; junction bases not matched to a gene: 5. Germline CDR1 reads SGHTA; CDR2 reads FQGNSA. CDR3 residues: CASSFIAGRTDTQYF. The DNA for the CDR3 is TGTGCCAGCAGCTTTATAGCGGGAAGGACAGATACGCAGTATTTT.

This clonotype turned up a few times. The chain employs TRBV4-2 and TRBJ1-2, with D hard to call. The V gene lost 0 bases and the J gene lost 1 base, with 9 bases spanning the gap. The germline V gene has CDR1 LGHNA and CDR2 YNFKEQ. This CDR3 comprises 15 residues. The CDR3 DNA follows: TGTGCCAGCAGCCAAGATCTCGCCTTTAACTATGGCTACACCTTC. It is translated as CASSQDLAFNYGYTF.

The genes are TRBV6-5 and TRBJ1-1; D not certain. The germline V and J ends were trimmed by 2 bases and 1 base, with 5 bases remaining between them. The CDR3 extends over 13 amino acids. Looked up from germline, CDR1 is MNHEY and CDR2 is SVGAGI. CDR3 sequence (DNA): TGTGCCAGCAGTTACGAAGAGAACACTGAAGCTTTCTTT. This translates into CASSYEENTEAFF.

In its sample, this clonotype was seen a few times. The V gene is TRBV11-3, the J gene TRBJ1-1; D is possibly TRBD1 (6 bases). The CDR3 runs 13 residues. The V gene's germline CDR1 is SGHNT and CDR2 YENEEA. The CDR3 nucleotides are TGTGCTAGAGGGACACCAGTTAACACTGAAGCTTTCTTT. Protein: CARGTPVNTEAFF.

This clonotype is a singleton in its sample. The V gene is TRBV12-3 or TRBV12-4, the J gene TRBJ2-2; no firm D call. The ends were cut back, 3 bases at V and 5 bases at J, with 7 bases in the middle. The CDR3 sequence is 13 residues long. The chain's CDR3 is CASSFVGTGELFF. CDR3 in DNA: TGTGCCAGCAGTTTTGTGGGGACCGGGGAGCTGTTTTTT.

The chain joins TRBV3-1 to TRBJ1-3, with a possible D match to TRBD1 (5 bases). CDR3 length: 16 amino acids. Trimming stripped 4 bases from V and 0 bases from J, with 13 bases between. The V gene's germline CDR1 is LGHDT and CDR2 YNNKEL (reference sequence). The CDR3 bases are TGTGCCAGCAGCCTCACAGGCCGCCACTCTGGAAACACCATATATTTT. Translated: CASSLTGRHSGNTIYF.

V and J are TRBV7-2 and TRBJ1-3; possible D gene TRBD1, 5 bases. This CDR3 spans 16 amino acids. Between the trimmed V and J ends, which lost 4 bases and 0 bases, there was a span of 13 bases. CDR1 is SGHTA, CDR2 FQGNSA, per germline. The CDR3 reads CASSSAQGTSGNTIYF. CDR3 coding DNA: TGTGCCAGCAGCTCGGCCCAGGGAACCTCTGGAAACACCATATATTTT.

The CDR3 region is CASSLDGQGNTEAFF. The CDR3 DNA is TGCGCCAGCAGCTTGGACGGTCAGGGTAACACTGAAGCTTTCTTT. This chain uses TRBV5-1 with TRBJ1-1; maybe TRBD1 (5 bases). Germline lookup yields CDR1 SGHRS and CDR2 YFSETQ. Trimming removed 0 bases from V and 2 bases from J, with 11 bases in between. The CDR3 is 15 residues long.

The V and J genes are TRBV4-1 and TRBJ1-5; TRBD1 is a possible D gene (6 bases). Germline CDR1 MGHRA, CDR2 YSYEKL. The CDR3 extends over 16 amino acids. The V end was cut by 4 bases, the J end by 7 bases, with 20 bases between. The CDR3 region is CASSLRGTPFEQPQHF. The CDR3 bases are TGCGCCAGCAGCCTGAGGGGGACTCCCTTCGAGCAGCCCCAGCATTTT.

This clonotype was observed a few times. This chain joins TRBV28 and TRBJ1-3; D is unclear. The germline V and J ends were trimmed by 2 bases and 0 bases, with 5 bases remaining between them. The CDR3 covers 14 residues. Germline assignment: CDR1 MDHEN and CDR2 SYDVKM. The CDR3 reads CASSLDVSGNTIYF. DNA of the CDR3: TGTGCCAGCAGTTTAGATGTCTCTGGAAACACCATATATTTT.

This clonotype has only a few counts. The chain recombines TRBV4-1 with TRBJ1-3; TRBD1 matches 8 bases. V lost 4 bases and J lost 2; bases outside the gene matches: 7. Germline V gives CDR1 MGHRA, CDR2 YSYEKL. The CDR3 loop spans 16 amino acids. The CDR3 DNA reads as TGCGCCAGCAGCCCCGACCCAGGGGGCCCTGGAAACACCATATATTTT. This encodes CASSPDPGGPGNTIYF.

Only a few counts were recorded for this clonotype. The rearrangement uses TRBV4-3 and TRBJ1-1; D not certain. The CDR3 has 16 residues. V shed 0 bases and J shed 1 base, with 12 bases lying between them. Germline assignment: CDR1 LGHNA and CDR2 YSLEER. Here the CDR3 reads CASSQEGRTPNTEAFF. Written as DNA, the CDR3 is TGCGCCAGCAGCCAAGAGGGGAGAACACCGAACACTGAAGCTTTCTTT.

The chain has TRBV29-1 and TRBJ1-1; no reliable D call. The CDR3 has 12 amino acids. The germline V and J ends were trimmed by 4 bases and 4 bases, with 10 bases remaining between them. Germline V gene data show CDR1 as SQVTM and CDR2 as ANQGSEA. CDR3 residues: CSVGFRGTEAFF. In DNA, the CDR3 is TGCAGCGTTGGGTTCCGGGGCACTGAAGCTTTCTTT. The whole variable domain, remainder taken from reference TRBV29-1 and TRBJ1-1, is SAVISQKPSRDICQRGTSLTIQCQVDSQVTMMFWYRQQPGQSLTLIATANQGSEATYESGFVIDKFPISRPNLTFSTLTVSNMSPEDSSIYLCSVGFRGTEAFFGQGTRLTVV.

This chain connects TRBV12-5 to TRBJ1-5, with D possibly TRBD1 on 5 matching bases. Germline CDR1 is LGHNT and CDR2 is FRNRAP. The CDR3 spans 14 residues. With 2 bases removed from V and 5 bases from J, the gap between germline ends came to 10 bases. The CDR3 DNA reads as TGTGCTAGTGGTTTGTTGGGGGAGGATCAGCCCCAGCATTTT. Its translation is CASGLLGEDQPQHF.

This clonotype was recorded a few times. This chain links TRBV7-9 with TRBJ1-2, with TRBD1 matching 8 bases. The germline V gene encodes CDR1 SEHNR and CDR2 FQNEAQ (reference sequence). The CDR3 has 14 residues. V shed 5 bases, J shed 5 bases, and the junction held 7 bases outside the gene matches. As DNA, the CDR3 is TGTGCCAGCAGCCGCGGGGGACAGGATTATGGCTACACCTTC. Translated, it gives CASSRGGQDYGYTF.

This clonotype was observed a few times. The chain is built from TRBV20-1 and TRBJ1-1, with D tentatively TRBD1 (6 bases). Trimming removed 6 bases at V and 4 bases at J, with 18 bases between. Germline loops: CDR1 DFQATT, CDR2 SNEGSKA (reference sequence). This CDR3 has 14 amino acids. CDR3 sequence (DNA): TGCAGTGCCCAAAGCAGGGGCAGAGGCACTGAAGCTTTCTTT. The encoded protein is CSAQSRGRGTEAFF.

The chain has TRBV28 and TRBJ2-3, with a weak D call TRBD2 (6 bases). The CDR3 is made up of 15 amino acids. Per the germline V gene, CDR1 is MDHEN and CDR2 is SYDVKM. Trimming removed 3 bases from V and 1 base from J, with 11 bases in between. The CDR3, as DNA: TGTGCCAGCAGTTTCATAGCGGCCGGCACAGATACGCAGTATTTT. It encodes CASSFIAAGTDTQYF.

The sample holds a few counts of this clonotype. The rearrangement uses TRBV29-1 and TRBJ1-2; 11 bases are shared with TRBD1. CDR1 and CDR2 from the germline V gene are SQVTM and ANQGSEA. This CDR3 has 13 amino acids. V lost 6 bases to trimming and J lost 2 bases; unmatched junction nucleotides: 2. CDR3 sequence (DNA): TGCAGCGTCCGGGACAGGGGGAACTATGGCTACACCTTC. Translation gives CSVRDRGNYGYTF.

The CDR3 bases are TGTGCCAGCAGCCAAGATCCGATTAGGGTGGATACGCAGTATTTT. Translating it yields CASSQDPIRVDTQYF. The gene calls are TRBV3-1 and TRBJ2-3; D call uncertain. The germline CDR1 and CDR2 sequences are LGHDT and YNNKEL (reference sequence). The CDR3 covers 15 residues. V was clipped by 0 bases and J by 6 bases, with 13 bases between them.

The chain links TRBV14 to TRBJ2-3; perhaps TRBD1 as D (6 bases). Germline assignment: CDR1 SGHDN and CDR2 FVKESK. Trimming left V 3 bases short and J 0 bases short, with 16 bases between. There are 17 residues in the CDR3. CDR3 in amino acids: CASSHSHRAWSTDTQYF. CDR3 DNA: TGTGCCAGCAGCCATTCTCACAGGGCCTGGAGCACAGATACGCAGTATTTT.

The J gene is TRBJ1-6, the V gene TRBV7-2, with a tentative D call TRBD1 (6 bases). Germline CDR1 is SGHTA and CDR2 is FQGNSA. CDR3 length: 12 residues. Trimming left V 5 bases short and J 7 bases short, with 6 bases between. The CDR3 sequence is CASSQGNSPLHF. The DNA of the CDR3 is TGTGCCAGCAGCCAGGGGAATTCACCCCTCCACTTT.

This clonotype was detected only a few times. The chain is built from TRBV7-2 and TRBJ1-5; D is unclear. Trimming cost V 3 bases and J 5 bases, with 8 bases left between them. CDR1 is SGHTA and CDR2 is FQGNSA in the germline V gene. The CDR3 totals 13 residues. In DNA form, the CDR3 reads TGTGCCAGCAGCTTGGGCAGTTATCAGCCCCAGCATTTT. It specifies CASSLGSYQPQHF.